The 19 T cell receptor beta chains below were found in one sample sequenced in a study of cytotoxic CD8 clonotypes in ibrutinib-treated CLL. Using immunoSEQ multiplex PCR, the repertoire was profiled, and TCRdb retains in-frame clones only, with some absent. Of fewer than 400,000 clones listed, roughly 71% are singletons. The specimen comprised PBMCs, sampled after 36 months of ibrutinib treatment. Receptor source: a human donor with chronic lymphocytic leukemia.

The V gene is TRBV27, the J gene TRBJ2-3; 7 bases align to TRBD2. CDR3 size: 14 residues. Germline CDR1 is MNHEY and CDR2 is SMNVEV (reference sequence). V shed 8 bases and J 4 bases; nucleotides not matched to a gene: 9. The CDR3, as DNA: TGTGCCAGCTCTATGGGAGGGACCCCAGATACGCAGTATTTT. Translating gives CASSMGGTPDTQYF.

V is TRBV11-3 and J is TRBJ2-7; 10 bases are shared with TRBD1. The CDR3 is made up of 15 amino acids. In germline, CDR1 is SGHNT, CDR2 YENEEA. V lost 5 bases, J lost 2 bases, and 6 bases stayed unmatched. The CDR3 coding sequence is TGTGCCAGCAGCAACCCGGGACAGGGGACCTACGAGCAGTACTTC. It translates to CASSNPGQGTYEQYF.

This rearrangement joins TRBV29-1 to TRBJ2-3; D assignment may be TRBD1 or TRBD2 (5 bases each). The CDR3 length is 13 residues. The V gene's germline CDR1 is SQVTM and CDR2 ANQGSEA. CDR3 loop: CSAWRGVSDTQYF. CDR3 coding DNA: TGCAGTGCCTGGCGAGGGGTATCAGATACGCAGTATTTT.

This clone has just one count. The rearrangement joins TRBV11-3 to TRBJ2-1; D not certain. V was shortened by 2 bases and J by 3 bases, with 2 bases between the two germline ends. This CDR3 spans 12 amino acids. Germline CDR1 and CDR2: SGHNT and YENEEA. In DNA form, the CDR3 reads TGTGCCAGCAGCTTATACTACAATGAGCAGTTCTTC. Amino acids: CASSLYYNEQFF. Supplemented by reference TRBV11-3 and TRBJ2-1, the full variable domain reads EAGVVQSPRYKIIEKKQPVAFWCNPISGHNTLYWYLQNLGQGPELLIRYENEEAVDDSQLPKDRFSAERLKGVDSTLKIQPAELGDSAVYLCASSLYYNEQFFGPGTRLTVL.

The sample holds a few counts of this clone. This chain links TRBV14 with TRBJ2-7, with D possibly TRBD1 on 6 matching bases. Germline CDR1 is SGHDN and CDR2 is FVKESK. The length of the CDR3 is 16 residues. The ends were cut back, 1 base at V and 9 bases at J, with 22 bases in the middle. The CDR3: CASSQVSGTPVRGQYF. CDR3 DNA sequence: TGTGCCAGCAGCCAAGTCTCCGGGACCCCGGTCAGGGGGCAGTACTTC.

The V gene is TRBV28, the J gene TRBJ1-6; 10 bases are shared with TRBD1. The CDR3 consists of 16 residues. Germline-derived CDR1 and CDR2 are MDHEN and SYDVKM. Trimming at V came to 5 bases and at J to 7 bases, leaving 8 bases not matched to a gene. The CDR3 sequence is CASSTPGQGTNSPLHF. The CDR3 DNA follows: TGTGCCAGCAGTACTCCGGGACAGGGGACCAATTCACCCCTCCACTTT. Using reference TRBV28 and TRBJ1-6 for the parts outside the CDR3, the full variable domain is DVKVTQSSRYLVKRTGEKVFLECVQDMDHENMFWYRQDPGLGLRLIYFSYDVKMKEKGDIPEGYSVSREKKERFSLILESASTNQTSMYLCASSTPGQGTNSPLHFGNGTRLTVT.

This CDR3 reads CASRWTGTYEQYF. The CDR3 DNA is TGTGCCAGCAGATGGACAGGGACCTACGAGCAGTACTTC. This chain links TRBV2 with TRBJ2-7, with 8 nucleotides matching TRBD1. V shed 6 bases and J 2 bases; nucleotides not matched to a gene: 3. The germline V gene has CDR1 SNHLY and CDR2 FYNNEI. This CDR3 is 13 amino acids long. The whole variable domain, remainder taken from reference TRBV2 and TRBJ2-7, is EPEVTQTPSHQVTQMGQEVILRCVPISNHLYFYWYRQILGQKVEFLVSFYNNEISEKSEIFDDQFSVERPDGSNFTLKIRSTKLEDSAMYFCASRWTGTYEQYFGPGTRLTVT.

The chain has TRBV7-8 and TRBJ2-7; 7 bases line up with TRBD2. CDR3 length: 17 amino acids. The ends lost 0 bases at V and 3 bases at J; junction bases unmatched: 11. Germline V gene lookup returns CDR1 SGHVS and CDR2 FQNEAQ. Here the CDR3 reads CASSLATSGGSLYEQYF. The DNA for the CDR3 is TGTGCCAGCAGCTTAGCGACTTCGGGGGGATCGCTCTACGAGCAGTACTTC.

This clone was counted between two and nine times. The chain carries TRBV11-2 and TRBJ2-3; the D gene is possibly TRBD1 (5 bases). The CDR3 contains 16 residues. Germline V gene sequence: CDR1 SGHAT, CDR2 FQNNGV. Trimming stripped 4 bases from V and 2 bases from J, with 16 bases between. CDR3 region: CASSSRRGPLTDTQYF. As DNA, the CDR3 is TGTGCCAGCAGCTCCAGAAGGGGCCCACTCACAGATACGCAGTATTTT.

This clone was seen only a few times. The rearrangement links TRBV7-2 to TRBJ1-5; D is uncertain. The ends were cut back, 1 base at V and 1 base at J, with 8 bases in the middle. The CDR3 is 15 amino acids. Germline lookup yields CDR1 SGHTA and CDR2 FQGNSA. CDR3 sequence: CASSLGRRSNQPQHF. In DNA form, the CDR3 reads TGTGCCAGCAGCTTAGGTAGGCGAAGCAATCAGCCCCAGCATTTT.

The chain combines TRBV18 with TRBJ2-7; 7 bases fit TRBD2. The CDR3 has 14 amino acids. Germline V gene sequence: CDR1 KGHSH, CDR2 LQKENI. The ends lost 5 bases at V and 3 bases at J; junction bases unmatched: 7. The CDR3 sequence: CASSASGLNYEQYF. The CDR3 nucleotides are TGTGCCAGCTCAGCATCGGGACTAAACTACGAGCAGTACTTC.

The chain joins TRBV7-8 to TRBJ2-5, with unresolved D. The germline CDR1 and CDR2 sequences are SGHVS and FQNEAQ. V was clipped by 2 bases and J by 4 bases, with 11 bases between them. The CDR3 extends over 14 amino acids. The CDR3 loop is CASSLSPAAETQYF. In DNA form, the CDR3 reads TGTGCCAGCAGCTTATCCCCCGCAGCAGAGACCCAGTACTTC.

The V gene is TRBV4-1, the J gene TRBJ1-2, with D unclear. The CDR3 runs 15 residues. V was cut by 0 bases and J by 0 bases, with 8 bases left in between. Germline lookup yields CDR1 MGHRA and CDR2 YSYEKL. In DNA, the CDR3 is TGCGCCAGCAGCCAAGACTACAGTACTAACTATGGCTACACCTTC. It specifies CASSQDYSTNYGYTF.

V usage is TRBV27 and J usage is TRBJ1-2, with 12 bases fitting TRBD1. Germline loops: CDR1 MNHEY, CDR2 SMNVEV (reference sequence). This CDR3 has 16 residues. The V and J ends lost 5 bases and 4 bases, in that order; junction bases with no gene match: 8. The CDR3 nucleotides read TGTGCCAGCAGTCTCAGGGGACAGGGGGCGGTCTATGGCTACACCTTC. This translates into CASSLRGQGAVYGYTF.

The chain is built from TRBV27 and TRBJ2-7; 8 bases map to TRBD2. Germline CDR1 reads MNHEY; CDR2 reads SMNVEV (reference sequence). The CDR3 loop spans 15 amino acids. Unmatched junction bases numbered 11, after V lost 8 bases and J lost 2 bases. CDR3 amino acids: CASSQFPGLAYEQYF. The CDR3 nucleotides are TGTGCCAGCTCACAATTTCCGGGACTAGCCTACGAGCAGTACTTC.

This chain's CDR3 is CASSLRRGLPGNTIYF. DNA of the CDR3: TGTGCCAGCAGCTTAAGAAGGGGGCTCCCTGGAAACACCATATATTTT. V and J are TRBV7-2 and TRBJ1-3, with TRBD1 matching over 7 bases. Trimming took 2 bases from V and 2 from J; bases not matched to a gene: 6. This CDR3 has 16 amino acids. Germline-derived CDR1 and CDR2 are SGHTA and FQGNSA. Full variable domain (rest looked up from reference TRBV7-2 and TRBJ1-3): GAGVSQSPSNKVTEKGKDVELRCDPISGHTALYWYRQSLGQGLEFLIYFQGNSAPDKSGLPSDRFSAERTGGSVSTLTIQRTQQEDSAVYLCASSLRRGLPGNTIYFGEGSWLTVV.

This clone was recorded a few times. This chain connects TRBV4-1 to TRBJ1-2, with D possibly being TRBD1 (6 bases). CDR3 length: 14 amino acids. Germline V gives CDR1 MGHRA, CDR2 YSYEKL. The V end was cut by 0 bases, the J end by 4 bases, with 9 bases between. The CDR3 protein is CASSQDRGLYGYTF. The DNA of the CDR3 is TGCGCCAGCAGCCAAGACAGGGGACTCTATGGCTACACCTTC.

This clone was found once. V gene TRBV7-9 combines with J gene TRBJ2-3; D possibly matches TRBD1 or TRBD2 (5 bases each). This CDR3 region has 16 residues. Germline CDR1 and CDR2: SEHNR and FQNEAQ (reference sequence). Trimming cost V 5 bases and J 1 base, with 16 bases left between them. The CDR3 spells CASSPQGRLGTDTQYF. CDR3 nucleotide sequence: TGTGCCAGCAGCCCCCAGGGACGGTTGGGCACAGATACGCAGTATTTT.

V gene TRBV5-1 combines with J gene TRBJ1-6, with D perhaps matching TRBD1 (5 bases). The CDR3 has 18 amino acids. Trimming pared 0 bases from V and 6 bases from J, leaving 19 bases between. Germline V gene data show CDR1 as SGHRS and CDR2 as YFSETQ. CDR3 loop: CASSLASTWLGPNSPLHF. CDR3 coding DNA: TGCGCCAGCAGCTTGGCTTCTACGTGGTTGGGACCTAATTCACCCCTCCACTTT. Full variable domain (missing parts from reference TRBV5-1 and TRBJ1-6): KAGVTQTPRYLIKTRGQQVTLSCSPISGHRSVSWYQQTPGQGLQFLFEYFSETQRNKGNFPGRFSGRQFSNSRSEMNVSTLELGDSALYLCASSLASTWLGPNSPLHFGNGTRLTVT.